This T cell receptor beta chain was identified during a study of blood T cell repertoires in COVID-19. Across the study: Samples taken during acute and convalescent COVID-19 were collected in the United States, Italy and Spain. The analysed material was cDNA or gDNA that came from T cells, B-cell-depleted T cells, or PBMCs.

Germline loops: CDR1 MGHDK, CDR2 SYGVNS. The CDR3 length is 16 residues. J gave up 4 bases and V 8 bases, and 13 bases lay outside the gene matches. Original methodology: Researchers report that nucleated cell counts were estimated from reference gene primer amplification. Clones were read by immunoSEQ multiplex PCR, and TCRdb kept only the in-frame ones, dropping some. Clonal size and the V and J genes are those of that table, whereas D and trimming came from the DNA. The table shows tens of thousands of clones, with 90% occurring only once. The rearrangement uses TRBV25-1 and TRBJ2-2, with 7 bases aligning to TRBD2. The sequence was obtained from a human donor with active COVID-19. The donor label of this sample is uncertain. Material for sequencing was peripheral blood. CDR3 coding DNA: TGTGCCAGCGAGATTAAGCGGGGTTCCGCCACCGGGGAGCTGTTTTTT. Its protein product is CASEIKRGSATGELFF.